The rows below give T cell receptor beta chains drawn from one sample of a study of T cell responses to AZD1222 COVID-19 vaccine. The assay was immunoSEQ multiplex PCR, and TCRdb's table has in-frame clones only and misses some. In the table there are more than 100,000 clones, 86% of which are singletons. The sequences come from peripheral blood, collected on day 0 of AZD1222 vaccination. The receptor source for this set is an adult in good health. Both conserved end residues are part of each CDR3. Each record gives: D gene, J gene, clone size, V gene, CDR3 DNA, CDR3 protein. The D gene is left open where the match is weak. Clone size is given for some rows only: seen once, a few or many times, or a class if the clone is expanded.

>.|TRBJ1-4|.|TRBV28
TGTGCCAGCAGACGTGACACGGGCGGTGAAAAACTGTTTTTT
CASRRDTGGEKLFF
>.|TRBJ2-5|.|TRBV20-1
TGCAGTGCTAGTCCTGGGCGAGGGTGGAAGACCCAGTACTTC
CSASPGRGWKTQYF
>.|TRBJ2-1|.|TRBV21-1
TGTGCCAGCATCCTCACCCCAGGGGTTGGCTACTCCTACAATGAGCAGTTCTTC
CASILTPGVGYSYNEQFF
>.|TRBJ2-5|.|TRBV28
TGTGCCAGCAACGGACACCGATTCCAAGAGACCCAGTACTTC
CASNGHRFQETQYF
>.|TRBJ1-2|.|TRBV28
TGTGCCAGCAGACCCGGGGCCCGGGACGGCTACACCTTC
CASRPGARDGYTF
>.|TRBJ1-4|.|TRBV28
TGTGCCAGCACCCCCGACAGGTCGGCTAATGAAAAACTGTTTTTT
CASTPDRSANEKLFF
>TRBD1|TRBJ1-5|few|TRBV7-9
TGTGCCAGCAGTTTTGGACAGGGCGGTCAGCCCCAGCATTTT
CASSFGQGGQPQHF
>TRBD2|TRBJ2-1|.|TRBV9
TGTGCCAGCAGCGCCCCCGGACTAGCGGGAGTTGAGCAGTTCTTC
CASSAPGLAGVEQFF
>.|TRBJ1-1|few|TRBV7-9
TGTGCCGCCCAGAGACAGGCAGGCACTGAAGCTTTCTTT
CAAQRQAGTEAFF
>TRBD2|TRBJ2-3|.|TRBV4-1
TGCGCCAGCAGCCAAGCGGGGAGGGCGGGGGATACGCAGTATTTT
CASSQAGRAGDTQYF
>.|TRBJ1-4|.|TRBV28
TGTGCCAGCAGTTTAGACGGTATAGCAACTAATGAAAAACTGTTTTTT
CASSLDGIATNEKLFF
>.|TRBJ1-5|.|TRBV28
TGTGCCAGCATACCCGTGGGGGCAGGGACCTCTCCTTATCAGCCCCAGCATTTT
CASIPVGAGTSPYQPQHF
>.|TRBJ1-5|.|TRBV12-3/TRBV12-4
TGTGCCAGCAGGTCAAGCAATCAGCCCCAGCATTTT
CASRSSNQPQHF
>.|TRBJ2-7|.|TRBV29-1
TGCAGCGTTGGGGAAGCCTACGAGCAGTACTTC
CSVGEAYEQYF
>.|TRBJ2-3|.|TRBV30
TGTGCCTGGGGACCTCGGGACTCTACGCAGTATTTT
CAWGPRDSTQYF
>TRBD1|TRBJ2-7|.|TRBV6-5
TGTGCCAGCAGTCGCCGACAGGGCTTAGGGAACGAGCAGTACTTC
CASSRRQGLGNEQYF
>TRBD2|TRBJ2-5|.|TRBV7-3
TGTGCCAGCAGCCCTGGACTAGCGGGAGCGGTTGAGACCCAGTACTTC
CASSPGLAGAVETQYF
>.|TRBJ1-3|.|TRBV28
TGTGCCAGCAGGGAATTGACAGGAGGTAAAAACACCATATATTTT
CASRELTGGKNTIYF
>.|TRBJ2-1|.|TRBV18
TGTGCCAGCTCACCCAACAGGGACTTAGGTTACAATGAGCAGTTCTTC
CASSPNRDLGYNEQFF
>TRBD2|TRBJ2-7|.|TRBV3-1/TRBV3-2
TGTGCCAGCAGCCTCACCGGGACTAGCGGGAGACAATACGAGCAGTACTTC
CASSLTGTSGRQYEQYF
>.|TRBJ1-1|.|TRBV4-1
TGCGCCAGCAGCCGGGAGAACACTGAAGCTTTCTTT
CASSRENTEAFF
>.|TRBJ2-1|.|TRBV11-3
TGTGCCAGCAGCAGAACTTACAATGAGCAGTTCTTC
CASSRTYNEQFF
>TRBD1|TRBJ2-7|.|TRBV14
TGTGCCAGCAGACGAGAGGACAGGGGCTACGAGCAGTACTTC
CASRREDRGYEQYF
>TRBD1|TRBJ2-7|.|TRBV19
TGTGCCAGTAGTGACAGGGGCGCCTACGAGCAGTACTTC
CASSDRGAYEQYF
>TRBD1|TRBJ2-1|.|TRBV12-3/TRBV12-4
TGTGCCAGCAAGGACAGGGGTTGGAATGAGCAGTTCTTC
CASKDRGWNEQFF
>.|TRBJ1-2|.|TRBV6-5
TGTGCCAGCAGTTACTCGCCCACAGAATGGTATGGCTACACCTTC
CASSYSPTEWYGYTF
>.|TRBJ1-5|few|TRBV2
TGTGCCAGCAAGTGGTTAGGGGGAAGCAATCAGCCCCAGCATTTT
CASKWLGGSNQPQHF
>.|TRBJ2-2|.|TRBV5-4
TGTGCCAGCACCCTGGACCTCGATGTGAACACCGGGGAGCTGTTTTTT
CASTLDLDVNTGELFF
>.|TRBJ1-1|.|TRBV19
TGTGCCAGTAGTCATCGAGGGAACACTGAAGCTTTCTTT
CASSHRGNTEAFF
>.|TRBJ1-1|.|TRBV7-9
TGTGCCAGCAGCTTAGCAGGCTACACTGAAGCTTTCTTT
CASSLAGYTEAFF
>.|TRBJ1-3|few|TRBV28
TGTGCCAGCACCGTATCGTACCCCTTAAACACCATATATTTT
CASTVSYPLNTIYF
>.|TRBJ2-7|.|TRBV7-2
TGTGCCAGCAGCTTAGGGCTAGGCCTCTCCTACGAGCAGTACTTC
CASSLGLGLSYEQYF
>.|TRBJ1-6|.|TRBV30
TGTGCCTGGAGTGTAAACGGCTATAATTCACCCCTCCACTTT
CAWSVNGYNSPLHF
>TRBD2|TRBJ2-2|.|TRBV19
TGTGCCAGTAGTATATCGAGCGGGAGATCGAACACCGGGGAGCTGTTTTTT
CASSISSGRSNTGELFF
>.|TRBJ1-6|.|TRBV7-6
TGTGCCAGCAGCTTAGTTTTAGGGACCCTCCACTTT
CASSLVLGTLHF
>.|TRBJ2-7|few|TRBV24-1
TGTGCCACCAGTGACCCGAATTACGAGCAGTACTTC
CATSDPNYEQYF
>.|TRBJ2-3|.|TRBV3-1/TRBV3-2
TGTGCCAGCAGCCTGGGACTTCGCACAGATACGCAGTATTTT
CASSLGLRTDTQYF
>.|TRBJ2-7|.|TRBV3-1/TRBV3-2
TGTGCCAGCAGCCGTGGGGAAGGGGTTGGGTACTTC
CASSRGEGVGYF
>.|TRBJ2-7|.|TRBV7-9
TGTGCCAGCAGCCCCGGGGGCGGGACGTACGAGCAGTACTTC
CASSPGGGTYEQYF
>.|TRBJ2-1|.|TRBV11-3
TGTGCCAGCAGCGTACTCGGCAAGGAGCAGTTCTTC
CASSVLGKEQFF
>.|TRBJ2-7|once|TRBV18
TGTGCCAGCTCGACCCCAGGGACACCTTCCTACGAGCAGTACTTC
CASSTPGTPSYEQYF
>.|TRBJ1-5|.|TRBV6-4
TGTGCCAGCAGTGACTCGCTAAATCAGCCCCAGCATTTT
CASSDSLNQPQHF
>TRBD1|TRBJ1-6|.|TRBV13
TGTGCCAGCAGCCGCCCGGGACAGGCTAATTCACCCCTCCACTTT
CASSRPGQANSPLHF
>.|TRBJ2-7|.|TRBV27
TGTGCCAGCAGTTCTGGGGGCATTCTTAGCTCCTACGAGCAGTACTTC
CASSSGGILSSYEQYF
>.|TRBJ1-5|.|TRBV24-1
TGTGCCACCGAGTTCGGGGACGGATCTGGGCCCCAGCATTTT
CATEFGDGSGPQHF
>.|TRBJ2-7|few|TRBV19
TGTGCCAGTAGTATAGATCACGGGGCCTACGAGCAGTACTTC
CASSIDHGAYEQYF
>.|TRBJ1-6|.|TRBV2
TGTGCCAGCAGGGGGGACGGGGCGAACTCACCCCTCCACTTT
CASRGDGANSPLHF
>.|TRBJ2-3|.|TRBV7-8
TGTGCCAGCAGCGTCCAGGGCCTTCTAGGTGATACGCAGTATTTT
CASSVQGLLGDTQYF
>.|TRBJ2-7|.|TRBV5-4
TGTGCCAGCAGCCCGAGGGCGGACAGCTACGAGCAGTACTTC
CASSPRADSYEQYF
>.|TRBJ2-7|.|TRBV6-5
TGTGCCACCTCGCGGGACATCTACGAGCAGTACTTC
CATSRDIYEQYF
>.|TRBJ2-5|.|TRBV19
TGTGCCAGTAGCCCAACTAGGGGATCCAGGGAGACCCAGTACTTC
CASSPTRGSRETQYF
>TRBD2|TRBJ2-7|.|TRBV7-3
TGTGCCAGCAGCTTACCAGGGACTAGCGGGACCTCCTACGAGCAGTACTTC
CASSLPGTSGTSYEQYF
>.|TRBJ1-4|.|TRBV24-1
TGTGCCACCAGTGATTCTGGGGGGATCCTTGAAAAACTGTTTTTT
CATSDSGGILEKLFF
>TRBD2|TRBJ2-1|.|TRBV7-2
TGTGCCAGCAGCTTAGACGGCGGACTAGCGAAAAGCTCCTACAATGAGCAGTTCTTC
CASSLDGGLAKSSYNEQFF
>TRBD2|TRBJ2-4|.|TRBV28
TGTGCCAGCAGTGTTGTCGGGGGGTCTATAGCCAAAAACATTCAGTACTTC
CASSVVGGSIAKNIQYF
>TRBD1|TRBJ1-2|once|TRBV10-3
TGTGCCATCAGTGAGAAATCCGGGACAGCTTATGGCTACACCTTC
CAISEKSGTAYGYTF
>.|TRBJ1-5|few|TRBV28
TGTGCCAGCAGCCGACGGACAGTCAGCAATCAGCCCCAGCATTTT
CASSRRTVSNQPQHF
>TRBD1|TRBJ1-2|once|TRBV10-1
TGCGCCAGCAGCCCGGGACAGGAGTATGGCTACACCTTC
CASSPGQEYGYTF
>.|TRBJ2-1|.|TRBV6-5
TGTGCCAGCAAACCAGCGGTGGGTGAGCAGTTCTTC
CASKPAVGEQFF